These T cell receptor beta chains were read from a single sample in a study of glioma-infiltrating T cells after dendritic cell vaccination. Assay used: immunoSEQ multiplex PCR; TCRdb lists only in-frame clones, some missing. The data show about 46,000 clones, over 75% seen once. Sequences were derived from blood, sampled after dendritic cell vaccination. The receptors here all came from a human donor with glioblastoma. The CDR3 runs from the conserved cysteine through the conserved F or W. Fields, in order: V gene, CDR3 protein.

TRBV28	CASSLAGYLSNQPQHF
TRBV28	CASSLGGSANWNEQFF
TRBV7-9	CASSLGLAGFEQFF
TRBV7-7	CASSFNLRAEQYF
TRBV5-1	CASSLVGQGLRDTQYF
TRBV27	CASGRRETLATEAFF
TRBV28	CASSLRQPNQPQHF
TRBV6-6	CASSYSTRNTEAFF
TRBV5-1	CASSLDGRGTGELFF
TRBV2	CASRRDRGLNYGYTF
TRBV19	CASSIRRVVSGANVLTF
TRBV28	CASLWLAGNEQFF
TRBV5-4	CASSGPQETQYF
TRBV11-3	CASSLGSLAAGVEQYF
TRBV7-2	CASSTRQASLLGGYTF
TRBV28	CASSLRNYGYTF
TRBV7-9	CASSLPGEGYEQYF
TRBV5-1	CASSPGTPQETQYF
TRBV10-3	CATRDILEAFF
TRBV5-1	CASSSGLAGQAGGELFF
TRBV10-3	CAISATGEDGNTIYF
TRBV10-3	CAIGAGGGETQYF
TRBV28	CASRYGGGASEETQYF
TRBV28	CASGTGSNQPQHF
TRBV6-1	CASSEAAGTGILDTQYF
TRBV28	CASSFHQAGTGYTF
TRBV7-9	CASSLDLFGSHEQYF
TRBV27	CASSFRGANYGYTF
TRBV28	CASRPTGTYEQYF
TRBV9	CASSVTSIRETQYF
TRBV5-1	CASSPGTANMNTEAFF
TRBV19	CASSIDRGQGVHQPQHF
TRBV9	CASSDLRAGGSGYTF
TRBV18	CASSRRGTQDYGYTF
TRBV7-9	CASSLVLYEQYF
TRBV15	CATSRDGAYNEQFF
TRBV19	CASKRGVPFNEQFF
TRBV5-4	CASSLRGSGNTIYF
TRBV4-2	CASSPTRNEQFF
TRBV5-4	CASSRRDTEAFF
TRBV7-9	CASSRSDDTFLEKLFF
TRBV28	CASSSFWTTGSREKLFF
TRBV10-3	CAISPAQGNQPQHF
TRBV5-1	CASSSWREENTGELFF
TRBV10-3	CAISSLAGVSDTQYF
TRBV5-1	CASSPAPGETQYF
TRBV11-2	CASSSEGAGTEAFF
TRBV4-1	CASSRPPTDTQYF
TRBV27	CASRQTGGGTGELFF
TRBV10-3	CAISEPGGTEAFF
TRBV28	CASSPRGQGVRGNQPQHF
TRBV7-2	CASSAAGTTNLQFF
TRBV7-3	CASSPSVDTGELFF
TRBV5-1	CASSDVPGSDTDTQYF
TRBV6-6	CASSLSGSSYEQYF